These 4 T cell receptor beta chains were all obtained from the same sample, sequenced in a study of metastatic and nonmetastatic thyroid tumors. TCRdb reanalyzed the PCR reads with MiXCR. Of 32,000 or so clones detected, around 17% appear once; the ten largest clones hold around 12%. Every patient underwent thyroid surgery untreated. Sequenced material: blood. The receptor set was obtained from a male donor with papillary thyroid cancer or a benign thyroid nodule (not recorded which). Some clones in this sample may be carry-over from other donors' samples.

This clone turned up a few times. The chain uses TRBV6-6 and TRBJ2-3; D is perhaps TRBD2 (5 bases). The CDR3 loop spans 15 amino acids. Trimming took off 6 bases at V and 6 bases at J, with 19 bases between the two ends. Germline V lookup: CDR1 MNHNY, CDR2 SVGAGI (reference sequence). The CDR3 loop is CASSRSRGERDTQYF. In nucleotides, the CDR3 is TGTGCCAGCAGCCGGAGTCGGGGAGAGAGGGATACGCAGTATTTT.

This clone has ten or more counts. The V and J genes are TRBV27 and TRBJ1-4, with D perhaps matching TRBD1 (6 bases). CDR1 MNHEY and CDR2 SMNVEV come from the germline V gene (reference sequence). The CDR3 is made up of 14 amino acids. V was clipped by 3 bases and J by 6 bases, with 11 bases between them. CDR3 loop: CASSLGGAHEKLFF. In DNA, the CDR3 is TGTGCCAGCAGTTTGGGGGGGGCTCATGAAAAACTGTTTTTT.

This clone has at least ten counts. V and J are TRBV7-9 and TRBJ2-1; maybe TRBD2 (5 bases). Germline values: CDR1 SEHNR, CDR2 FQNEAQ (reference sequence). Trimming pared 3 bases from V and 5 bases from J, leaving 14 bases between. The CDR3 runs to 15 residues. The CDR3 spells CASSFGGRTDNEQFF. CDR3 DNA: TGTGCCAGCAGCTTTGGAGGCAGGACTGACAATGAGCAGTTCTTC.

In its sample, this clone was seen many times. The chain is built from TRBV18 and TRBJ2-5, with 7 bases that match TRBD1. The CDR3 length is 13 residues. V lost 3 bases and J lost 2; bases outside the gene matches: 0. Germline values: CDR1 KGHSH, CDR2 LQKENI. The CDR3 DNA reads TGTGCCAGCTCACCGACAGGGCAAGAGACCCAGTACTTC. This codes for CASSPTGQETQYF.